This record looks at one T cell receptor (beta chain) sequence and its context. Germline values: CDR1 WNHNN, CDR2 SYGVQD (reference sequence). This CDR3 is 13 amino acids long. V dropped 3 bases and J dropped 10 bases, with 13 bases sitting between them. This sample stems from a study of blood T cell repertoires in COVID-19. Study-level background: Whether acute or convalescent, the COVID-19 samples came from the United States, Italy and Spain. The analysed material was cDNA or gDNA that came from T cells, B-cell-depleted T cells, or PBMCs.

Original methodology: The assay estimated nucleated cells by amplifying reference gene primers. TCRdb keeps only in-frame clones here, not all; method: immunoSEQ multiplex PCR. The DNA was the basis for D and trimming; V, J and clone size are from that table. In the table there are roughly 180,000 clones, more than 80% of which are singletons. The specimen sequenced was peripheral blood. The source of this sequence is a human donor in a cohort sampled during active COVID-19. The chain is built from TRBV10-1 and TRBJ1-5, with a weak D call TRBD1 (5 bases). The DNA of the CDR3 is TGCGCCAGCAGTGACCTTCAGGGCGGCCCCCAGCATTTT. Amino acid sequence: CASSDLQGGPQHF.